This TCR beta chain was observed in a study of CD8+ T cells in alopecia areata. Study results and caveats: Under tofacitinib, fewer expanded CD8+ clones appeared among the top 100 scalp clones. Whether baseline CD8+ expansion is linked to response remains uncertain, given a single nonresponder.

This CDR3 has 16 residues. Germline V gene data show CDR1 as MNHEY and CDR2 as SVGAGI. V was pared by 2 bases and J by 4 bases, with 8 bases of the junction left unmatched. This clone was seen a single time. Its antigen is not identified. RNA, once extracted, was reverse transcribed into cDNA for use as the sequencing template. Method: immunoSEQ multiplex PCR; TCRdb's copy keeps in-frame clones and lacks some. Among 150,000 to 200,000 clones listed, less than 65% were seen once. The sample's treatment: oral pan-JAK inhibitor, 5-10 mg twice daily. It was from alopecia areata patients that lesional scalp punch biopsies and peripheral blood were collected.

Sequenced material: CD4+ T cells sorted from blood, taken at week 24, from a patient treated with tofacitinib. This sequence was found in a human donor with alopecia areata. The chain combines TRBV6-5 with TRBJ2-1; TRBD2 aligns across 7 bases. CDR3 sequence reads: CASSYLSSGRYNEQFF. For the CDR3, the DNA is TGTGCCAGCAGTTACCTGTCTAGCGGCAGATACAATGAGCAGTTCTTC.